This paragraph covers one T cell receptor (beta chain) sequence. The data were taken from a study of Ad26.COV2.S vaccination and SARS-CoV-2 variants. Looking at the study overall: Donor had been placed in the Ad26.COV2.S arm of the COV1001 trial.

Treatment noted: around 19 received Ad26.COV2.S at low or high dose, single or two shots; about 5 received placebo; per-sample allocation not given. Samples came from day 63 after the first vaccine or placebo injection. Here immunoSEQ multiplex PCR was the method, and the copy in TCRdb shows in-frame clones only, minus some. The sample yields 350,000 to 600,000 clones, 80% to 90% seen once. The V and J ends lost 8 bases and 14 bases respectively, with 25 bases between them. The CDR3 runs to 15 residues. From germline, CDR1 is LNHNV and CDR2 YYDKDF (reference sequence). The V gene is TRBV15, the J gene TRBJ1-6, with a weak D call TRBD1 (6 bases). Here the sequenced sample was peripheral blood, taken in a trial of Ad26.COV2.S vaccine versus placebo. The receptor was isolated from a person between 18 and 65 years old who received the Ad26.COV2.S COVID-19 vaccine or a placebo. This CDR3 reads CATSISGTPRRTLHF. The CDR3 DNA reads as TGTGCCACCTCAATTTCCGGGACACCCCGTCGAACCCTCCACTTT.